One sample yielded the 9 T cell receptor beta chains listed below, sequenced in a study of T cell repertoires in cytomegalovirus infection. These receptors have no identified antigens. TCRdb re-derived calls from the reads in MiXCR, one entry per CDR3 protein. The table shows almost 90,000 distinct CDR3 sequences, with 25% to 30% occurring only once. Source: CD8+ T cells from cultured PBMCs, taken from culture after CMV antigen stimulation. Receptor source: a human donor in good health (CMV status not recorded). Some clones in this sample may be carry-over from other donors' samples.

This chain links TRBV7-8 with TRBJ1-4; perhaps TRBD1 as D (5 bases). The V gene lost 3 bases and the J gene lost 5 bases, with 13 bases spanning the gap. Germline V gene sequence: CDR1 SGHVS, CDR2 FQNEAQ. The length of the CDR3 is 15 residues. This CDR3 is CASSLEQVPNEKLFF. The CDR3 DNA sequence: TGTGCCAGCAGCTTGGAACAGGTTCCCAATGAAAAACTGTTTTTT.

The rearrangement uses TRBV7-9 and TRBJ2-3; 8 bases are shared with TRBD2. The V gene's germline CDR1 is SEHNR and CDR2 FQNEAQ (reference sequence). This CDR3 is 18 amino acids long. Trimming took 6 bases from V and 1 from J; bases not matched to a gene: 15. This chain's CDR3 is CASREPTGTSLGTDTQYF. The DNA of the CDR3 is TGTGCCAGCAGAGAACCGACCGGGACTAGTTTGGGCACAGATACGCAGTATTTT.

The J gene is TRBJ1-2, the V gene TRBV29-1; 8 bases are a match to TRBD1. The CDR3 contains 13 residues. The trim removed 2 bases at V and 7 bases at J, leaving 6 bases unmatched. Germline V gives CDR1 SQVTM, CDR2 ANQGSEA. In DNA form, the CDR3 reads TGCAGCGTTGAATCACAGGGGGTAGGTGGCTACACCTTC. It codes for CSVESQGVGGYTF.

The rearrangement uses TRBV4-1 and TRBJ1-1; no firm D call. Germline lookup yields CDR1 MGHRA and CDR2 YSYEKL. Trimming took off 3 bases at V and 1 base at J, with 9 bases between the two ends. This CDR3 has 14 amino acids. The CDR3: CASSQFAANTEAFF. The CDR3 region has the DNA TGCGCCAGCAGCCAGTTTGCCGCGAACACTGAAGCTTTCTTT.

The chain carries TRBV19 and TRBJ2-1; TRBD1 aligns across 12 bases. J gave up 6 bases and V 7 bases, and 7 bases lay outside the gene matches. The germline gives CDR1 LNHDA, CDR2 SQIVND (reference sequence). There are 15 residues in the CDR3. The CDR3 DNA follows: TGTGCCAGTACCCCGGGGGACAGGGGGCTCAATGAGCAGTTCTTC. Its translation: CASTPGDRGLNEQFF.

The V gene is TRBV5-4, the J gene TRBJ1-1; 12 bases map to TRBD1. The germline CDR1 and CDR2 sequences are SGHNT and YYREEE (reference sequence). J lost 1 base, V lost 4 bases, and 5 bases had no gene match. The CDR3 length is 16 residues. CDR3 coding DNA: TGTGCCAGCAGCGCACCGGGACAGGGGGCGAACACTGAAGCTTTCTTT. Protein sequence: CASSAPGQGANTEAFF.

The chain has TRBV7-2 and TRBJ2-2; 12 bases line up with TRBD2. This CDR3 is 17 amino acids long. Per germline, CDR1 SGHTA and CDR2 FQGNSA. Germline trimming cut 6 bases from V and 1 base from J; bases unmatched to any gene: 6. The CDR3 protein is CASRTGLAGMNTGELFF. In DNA form, the CDR3 reads TGTGCCAGCAGAACCGGACTAGCGGGGATGAACACCGGGGAGCTGTTTTTT.

This clonotype showed up just a few times. The rearrangement uses TRBV19 and TRBJ2-1; 12 bases match TRBD1. V was clipped by 3 bases and J by 10 bases; unmatched bases: 13. CDR3 length: 17 amino acids. Germline V gene lookup returns CDR1 LNHDA and CDR2 SQIVND (reference sequence). For the CDR3, the DNA is TGTGCCAGTAGTATCCCCATTTGGGACAGGGGGCTTAACGAGCAGTTCTTC. Residues: CASSIPIWDRGLNEQFF. The entire variable domain, with the rest obtained from reference TRBV19 and TRBJ2-1, is as follows: DGGITQSPKYLFRKEGQNVTLSCEQNLNHDAMYWYRQDPGQGLRLIYYSQIVNDFQKGDIAEGYSVSREKKESFPLTVTSAQKNPTAFYLCASSIPIWDRGLNEQFFGPGTRLTVL.

The CDR3 region is CASSQDVLAGAKGVFF. Here the CDR3 DNA reads TGTGCCAGCAGCCAAGATGTCCTAGCGGGGGCCAAGGGGGTGTTCTTC. This chain links TRBV4-2 with TRBJ2-1; 10 bases match TRBD2. From germline, CDR1 is LGHNA and CDR2 YNFKEQ. This CDR3 is 16 amino acids long. With V trimmed by 0 bases and J by 15 bases, 14 bases remained unmatched.